These 22 T cell receptor beta chains were sequenced from one sample in a study of cytotoxic CD8 clonotypes in ibrutinib-treated CLL. TCRdb keeps only in-frame clones here, not all; method: immunoSEQ multiplex PCR. The repertoire holds approximately 74,000 clones, with 75% to 85% as singletons. Sample: PBMCs, taken at disease progression, from a patient treated with ibrutinib. The receptors originated from a human donor with chronic lymphocytic leukemia.

The chain links TRBV7-9 to TRBJ2-7, with a tentative D call TRBD2 (6 bases). The germline V gene encodes CDR1 SEHNR and CDR2 FQNEAQ (reference sequence). V lost 6 bases to trimming and J lost 6 bases, with 15 bases between them. This CDR3 spans 13 amino acids. The DNA for the CDR3 is TGTGCCAGCAGTCCCCCGGGAGTGTCCGAGCAGTACTTC. It encodes CASSPPGVSEQYF.

The V gene is TRBV29-1, the J gene TRBJ2-5, with D hard to call. CDR1 SQVTM and CDR2 ANQGSEA come from the germline V gene. CDR3 length: 14 residues. The V end lost 4 bases, the J end lost 7 bases, and 19 bases lay between the germline ends. This chain's CDR3 is CSVAAGFPSMTQYF. CDR3 coding DNA: TGCAGCGTTGCGGCCGGGTTCCCGTCAATGACCCAGTACTTC. Complete variable domain (other parts from reference TRBV29-1 and TRBJ2-5): SAVISQKPSRDICQRGTSLTIQCQVDSQVTMMFWYRQQPGQSLTLIATANQGSEATYESGFVIDKFPISRPNLTFSTLTVSNMSPEDSSIYLCSVAAGFPSMTQYFGPGTRLLVL.

This rearrangement joins TRBV2 to TRBJ1-1; TRBD1 might be the D (5 bases). Germline loops: CDR1 SNHLY, CDR2 FYNNEI. Trimming removed 7 bases from V and 11 bases from J, with 20 bases in between. The CDR3 covers 13 residues. The CDR3 DNA reads TGTGCCAGCACCGAAGGGCAGGGCTTTGGCGCTTTCTTT. Translating it yields CASTEGQGFGAFF.

This clone was seen once. The V call is TRBV2, the J call TRBJ1-1; D is undetermined. With 5 bases removed from V and 3 bases from J, the gap between germline ends came to 13 bases. Germline CDR1 SNHLY, CDR2 FYNNEI. The CDR3 runs to 14 residues. This CDR3 is CASSRARRDTEAFF. Here the CDR3 DNA reads TGTGCCAGCAGTAGGGCGCGGAGAGACACTGAAGCTTTCTTT.

This clone was seen only a few times. The rearrangement uses TRBV14 and TRBJ2-7, with D unclear. Trimming shortened V by 1 base and J by 7 bases, and 14 bases separated the two germline ends. The CDR3 contains 14 residues. The germline V gene has CDR1 SGHDN and CDR2 FVKESK. The CDR3 DNA reads TGTGCCAGCAGCCAAGTATGGCCGACATGGGAGCAGTACTTC. As protein: CASSQVWPTWEQYF. The full variable domain, its missing parts supplied by reference TRBV14 and TRBJ2-7, is EAGVTQFPSHSVIEKGQTVTLRCDPISGHDNLYWYRRVMGKEIKFLLHFVKESKQDESGMPNNRFLAERTGGTYSTLKVQPAELEDSGVYFCASSQVWPTWEQYFGPGTRLTVT.

The chain recombines TRBV2 with TRBJ1-2; 8 bases are shared with TRBD1. CDR1 is SNHLY and CDR2 is FYNNEI in the germline V gene. The length of the CDR3 is 14 residues. V lost 4 bases to trimming and J lost 3 bases; unmatched junction nucleotides: 4. The chain's CDR3 is CASSGTGLYYGYTF. For the CDR3, the DNA is TGTGCCAGCAGTGGGACAGGGCTCTACTATGGCTACACCTTC. The complete variable domain, with remaining parts taken from reference TRBV2 and TRBJ1-2, reads EPEVTQTPSHQVTQMGQEVILRCVPISNHLYFYWYRQILGQKVEFLVSFYNNEISEKSEIFDDQFSVERPDGSNFTLKIRSTKLEDSAMYFCASSGTGLYYGYTFGSGTRLTVV.

V usage is TRBV6-5 and J usage is TRBJ2-2; TRBD2 matches at 7 bases. Germline V gene lookup returns CDR1 MNHEY and CDR2 SVGAGI. The CDR3 totals 15 residues. With V trimmed by 5 bases and J by 5 bases, 8 bases remained unmatched. The CDR3 sequence: CASSRLAPGTGELFF. CDR3 DNA: TGTGCCAGCAGTCGACTAGCCCCTGGGACCGGGGAGCTGTTTTTT.

The genes are TRBV30 and TRBJ1-3; D remains unclear. Trimming took off 4 bases at V and 0 bases at J, with 4 bases between the two ends. The CDR3 covers 12 residues. The V gene's germline CDR1 is GTSNPN and CDR2 SVGIG (reference sequence). The CDR3 coding sequence is TGTGCCTGGATAAGCTCTGGAAACACCATATATTTT. It encodes CAWISSGNTIYF.

The V call is TRBV5-1, the J call TRBJ1-4; D may be TRBD1 (6 bases). CDR3 size: 16 residues. Trimming shortened V by 0 bases and J by 1 base, and 10 bases separated the two germline ends. Germline-derived CDR1 and CDR2 are SGHRS and YFSETQ. This CDR3 is CASSLDQGLTNEKLFF. DNA of the CDR3: TGCGCCAGCAGCTTGGACCAGGGGTTAACTAATGAAAAACTGTTTTTT.

The chain recombines TRBV2 with TRBJ1-3; D is ambiguous. CDR3 length: 14 residues. Trimming removed 5 bases at V and 0 bases at J, with 8 bases between. CDR1 and CDR2 from the germline V gene are SNHLY and FYNNEI. The CDR3 nucleotides read TGTGCCAGCAGTCCGGATTACTCTGGAAACACCATATATTTT. Translated, it gives CASSPDYSGNTIYF.

The rearrangement uses TRBV28 and TRBJ2-5; D possibly corresponds to TRBD2 (5 bases). Germline loops: CDR1 MDHEN, CDR2 SYDVKM. This CDR3 has 15 residues. V lost 2 bases, J lost 4 bases, and 14 bases lay in between. The CDR3 spells CASSLGLRIAETQYF. The CDR3 DNA reads TGTGCCAGCAGTTTAGGACTTCGAATCGCAGAGACCCAGTACTTC. Together with reference TRBV28 and TRBJ2-5, the CDR3 gives the full variable domain: DVKVTQSSRYLVKRTGEKVFLECVQDMDHENMFWYRQDPGLGLRLIYFSYDVKMKEKGDIPEGYSVSREKKERFSLILESASTNQTSMYLCASSLGLRIAETQYFGPGTRLLVL.

The chain recombines TRBV5-1 with TRBJ2-2; 10 bases match TRBD2. Per the germline V gene, CDR1 is SGHRS and CDR2 is YFSETQ. Losses at the gene ends were 5 bases for V and 3 bases for J; bases not matched to a gene: 4. This CDR3 region has 15 residues. The CDR3 DNA follows: TGCGCCAGCAGTGCTAGCGGGGGCTACACCGGGGAGCTGTTTTTT. Its translation is CASSASGGYTGELFF.

The V call is TRBV6-1, the J call TRBJ2-2; D gene unclear. Germline V gene sequence: CDR1 MNHNS, CDR2 SASEGT. The CDR3 runs to 13 residues. Trimming shortened V by 6 bases and J by 6 bases, and 11 bases separated the two germline ends. The chain's CDR3 is CASREISAGELFF. DNA of the CDR3: TGTGCCAGCAGGGAGATATCAGCCGGGGAGCTGTTTTTT.

This clone showed up just a few times. V usage is TRBV27 and J usage is TRBJ1-5, with TRBD1 as a possible D gene (6 bases). CDR3 length equals 16 residues. V lost 5 bases, J lost 6 bases, and 20 bases lay in between. Per germline, CDR1 MNHEY and CDR2 SMNVEV (reference sequence). The CDR3 reads CASSNEWQGRGQPQHF. The CDR3 region has the DNA TGTGCCAGCAGTAACGAATGGCAGGGCAGGGGTCAGCCCCAGCATTTT.

The chain has TRBV30 and TRBJ1-5; D may be TRBD1 (6 bases). Germline CDR1 reads GTSNPN; CDR2 reads SVGIG (reference sequence). The CDR3 spans 14 residues. V was shortened by 2 bases and J by 3 bases, with 11 bases between the two germline ends. CDR3 sequence reads: CAWSLGDTNQPQHF. As DNA, the CDR3 is TGTGCCTGGAGTCTTGGGGACACCAATCAGCCCCAGCATTTT.

CDR3 DNA: TGTGCCAGCCGAACCCTGGCGGAATCCTACAATGAGCAGTTCTTC. This codes for CASRTLAESYNEQFF. This chain uses TRBV2 with TRBJ2-1; no clear D gene. Germline V gives CDR1 SNHLY, CDR2 FYNNEI. Trimming removed 8 bases at V and 1 base at J, with 15 bases between. The CDR3 extends over 15 amino acids.

The CDR3 is CASSQGQAGLQETQYF. CDR3 sequence (DNA): TGCGCCAGCAGCCAAGGGCAAGCGGGGTTACAAGAGACCCAGTACTTC. The V call is TRBV4-1, the J call TRBJ2-5; 7 bases are a match to TRBD2. Trimming removed 1 base from V and 2 bases from J; junction bases left unmatched: 7. The CDR3 has 16 amino acids. CDR1 and CDR2 from the germline V gene are MGHRA and YSYEKL.

The rearrangement links TRBV9 to TRBJ2-7; D might be TRBD2 (5 bases). The germline V gene encodes CDR1 SGDLS and CDR2 YYNGEE. The V and J ends lost 0 bases and 4 bases respectively, with 11 bases between them. This CDR3 has 14 amino acids. This CDR3 is CASSVGAGEYEQYF. In DNA form, the CDR3 reads TGTGCCAGCAGCGTAGGGGCCGGGGAATACGAGCAGTACTTC.

The rearrangement links TRBV4-2 to TRBJ1-6; D remains unclear. V was trimmed by 0 bases and J by 5 bases, leaving 8 bases between them. The V gene's germline CDR1 is LGHNA and CDR2 YNFKEQ. This CDR3 contains 15 residues. CDR3 nucleotide sequence: TGTGCCAGCAGCCAAGATCCCTGGGATAATTCACCCCTCCACTTT. This sequence encodes CASSQDPWDNSPLHF.

The chain couples TRBV30 to TRBJ2-3, with D possibly being TRBD2 (6 bases). V gave up 6 bases and J gave up 4 bases, with 20 bases separating them. The V gene's germline CDR1 is GTSNPN and CDR2 SVGIG (reference sequence). The CDR3 contains 15 residues. Written as DNA, the CDR3 is TGTGCCTGCCCTCGGGACGGGAGTGCTTCAGATACGCAGTATTTT. Translated: CACPRDGSASDTQYF. Full variable domain (rest looked up from reference TRBV30 and TRBJ2-3): SQTIHQWPATLVQPVGSPLSLECTVEGTSNPNLYWYRQAAGRGLQLLFYSVGIGQISSEVPQNLSASRPQDRQFILSSKKLLLSDSGFYLCACPRDGSASDTQYFGPGTRLTVL.

This clone was seen a handful of times. The chain employs TRBV14 and TRBJ2-7; 8 bases line up with TRBD1. The CDR3 extends over 13 amino acids. Unmatched junction bases numbered 1, after V lost 4 bases and J lost 2 bases. Per the germline V gene, CDR1 is SGHDN and CDR2 is FVKESK. The CDR3 here is CASSRQGPYEQYF. CDR3 DNA sequence: TGTGCCAGCAGCCGACAGGGGCCCTACGAGCAGTACTTC.

As DNA, the CDR3 is TGCGCCAGCAGTAGGACAGAGAACTATGGCTACACCTTC. It specifies CASSRTENYGYTF. The chain recombines TRBV10-1 with TRBJ1-2; tentatively, D is TRBD1 (6 bases). The germline V gene encodes CDR1 WNHNN and CDR2 SYGVQD (reference sequence). The CDR3 covers 13 residues. V lost 5 bases and J 2 bases, leaving 9 bases between the germline ends.